This paragraph covers one T cell receptor beta chain sequence. In the same sample, other DNA sequences code for this CDR3. V gave up 2 bases and J gave up 5 bases, with 9 bases separating them. The CDR3 is made up of 13 amino acids. Those who participated ranged in age from roughly 18 to 90 years and resided in 20 to 25 US areas. Assignment of participants to cohorts was predicated upon participant-reported clinical history. All recovered Cohort 3 donors got two negative PCRs, got clearance, or saw symptom resolution. Original handling: Using reference gene primer amplification, nucleated cell counts were estimated. Assay: immunoSEQ multiplex PCR; the TCRdb copy retains only in-frame clones and omits some. V, J and clone size were drawn from that table, and D and trimming were deduced from the DNA. The data show approximately 450,000 clones, around 91% seen once. This sample was taken from a study of blood T cell repertoires in COVID-19.

The chain employs TRBV12-3 or TRBV12-4 and TRBJ2-5, with D unresolved. The TCR comes from a man aged 25 to 40 who had recovered from COVID-19. The sample was PBMCs or T cells enriched from blood (not recorded which). The CDR3 bases are TGTGCCAGCAGTTTAACCGGCAGGGAGACCCAGTACTTC. Its protein product is CASSLTGRETQYF.